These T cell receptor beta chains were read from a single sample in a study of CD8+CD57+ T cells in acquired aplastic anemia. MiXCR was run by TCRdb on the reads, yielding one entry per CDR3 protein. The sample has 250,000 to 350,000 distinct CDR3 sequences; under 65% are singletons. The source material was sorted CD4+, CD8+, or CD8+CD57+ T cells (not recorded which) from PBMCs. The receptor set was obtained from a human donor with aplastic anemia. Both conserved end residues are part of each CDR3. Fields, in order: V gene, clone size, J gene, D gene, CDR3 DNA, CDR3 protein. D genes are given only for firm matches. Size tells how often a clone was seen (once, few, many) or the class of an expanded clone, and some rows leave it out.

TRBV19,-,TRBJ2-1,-,TGTGCCAGTAGTATAAGGGGGGGATTGGGCAATGAGCAGTTCTTC,CASSIRGGLGNEQFF
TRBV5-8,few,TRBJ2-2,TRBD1,TGTGCCAGCAGCCTGGGACAGATAGGAACCGGGGAGCTGTTTTTT,CASSLGQIGTGELFF
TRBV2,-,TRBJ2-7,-,TGTGCCATCAGTGGACGGCAGGACAGTTACGAGCAGTACTTC,CAISGRQDSYEQYF
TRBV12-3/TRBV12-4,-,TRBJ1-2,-,TGTGCCAGCAGTGGGGCCCGGGCTCTCTATGGCTACACCTTC,CASSGARALYGYTF
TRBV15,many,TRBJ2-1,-,TGTGCCACCAGCGAGTCGGGGTGGGGGTCGAATAACAATGAGCAGTTCTTC,CATSESGWGSNNNEQFF
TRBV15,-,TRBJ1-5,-,TGTGCCACCAGCCCAGACAGGCAAAAAGGCAATCAGCCCCAGCATTTT,CATSPDRQKGNQPQHF
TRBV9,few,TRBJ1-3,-,TGTGCCAGCAGCGTAGCTGGGGCTGGAAACACCATATATTTT,CASSVAGAGNTIYF
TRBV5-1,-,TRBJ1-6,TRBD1,TGCGCCAGCAGCTTGACAGGACAGGGGAGCTCACCCCTCCACTTT,CASSLTGQGSSPLHF
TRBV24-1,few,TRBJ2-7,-,TGTGCCACCAGTGACCCCTCGGGGTACGAGCAGTACTTC,CATSDPSGYEQYF
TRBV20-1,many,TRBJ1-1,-,TGCAGTGCGGAAAAGGACCTCGCTGGCACTGAAGCTTTCTTT,CSAEKDLAGTEAFF
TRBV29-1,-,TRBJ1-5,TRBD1,TGCAGCGTTCCGGGACAGGGGAGAGGTCAGCCCCAGCATTTT,CSVPGQGRGQPQHF
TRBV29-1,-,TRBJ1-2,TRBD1,TGCAGCGTTCCCAACCGACAGGGACCCTACTATGGCTACACCTTC,CSVPNRQGPYYGYTF
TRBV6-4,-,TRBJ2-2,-,TGTGCCAGCAGCCCCGAGGCTGGGGAAGCCGGGGAGCTGTTTTTT,CASSPEAGEAGELFF
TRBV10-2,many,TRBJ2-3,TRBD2,TGCGCCAGCGGGGGACTAGCGGTCACAGATACGCAGTATTTT,CASGGLAVTDTQYF
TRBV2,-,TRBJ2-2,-,TGTGCCAGCCTTCATAGCGGGGAGCTGTTTTTT,CASLHSGELFF
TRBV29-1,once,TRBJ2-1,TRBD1,TGCAGCGTCGCGGGACAGGGGGCTTCCTACAATGAGCAGTTCTTC,CSVAGQGASYNEQFF
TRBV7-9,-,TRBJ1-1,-,TGTGCCAGCACCCCAGGTGGCAGCCCGAACGCTGAAGCTTTCTTT,CASTPGGSPNAEAFF
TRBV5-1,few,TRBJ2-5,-,TGCGCCAGCAGCTTGGCCGCTCCTCAAGAGACCCAGTACTTC,CASSLAAPQETQYF
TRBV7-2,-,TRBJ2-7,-,TGTGCCAGCAGCCCGGGGTCACTCTACGAGCAGTACTTC,CASSPGSLYEQYF
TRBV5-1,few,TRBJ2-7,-,TGCGCCAGCAGCTTGGCGACGGACTACGAGCAGTACTTC,CASSLATDYEQYF
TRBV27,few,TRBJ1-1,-,TGTGCCAGCAGTTTATCCACCGGGGTTAAAGCTTTCTTT,CASSLSTGVKAFF
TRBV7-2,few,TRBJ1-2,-,TGTGCCAGCAGCTTACCAGACTCGGTGGGCTACACCTTC,CASSLPDSVGYTF
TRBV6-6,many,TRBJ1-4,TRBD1,TGTGCCAGCACCTACCCCCGGGCCAACAGGGGGGGACTGTTTTTT,CASTYPRANRGGLFF
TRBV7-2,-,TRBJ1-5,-,TGTGCCAGCAGCTTAACGGGACTTCAGCCCCAGCATTTT,CASSLTGLQPQHF
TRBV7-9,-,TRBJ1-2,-,TGTGCCAGCAGCTTAGGAGGGCTTGGCTATGGCTACACCTTC,CASSLGGLGYGYTF
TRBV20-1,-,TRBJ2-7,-,TGCAGTGCTCCTCACAGGGGGGGGTACGAGCAGTACTTC,CSAPHRGGYEQYF
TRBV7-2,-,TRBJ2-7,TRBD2,TGCGCCAGCAGCTTAGCGGGACCAGCGGGAGGGCCCGAGCAGTACTTC,CASSLAGPAGGPEQYF
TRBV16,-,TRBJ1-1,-,TGTGCCAGCAGCCATTCTTCTGAAGCTTTCTTT,CASSHSSEAFF
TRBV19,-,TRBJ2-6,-,TGTGCCAGTAGCCGGGCGGGGCTACTGACTTTC,CASSRAGLLTF
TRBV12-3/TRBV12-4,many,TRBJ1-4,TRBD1,TGTGCCAGCAGCCGGACAGGGGGGAGTGAAAAACTGTTTTTT,CASSRTGGSEKLFF
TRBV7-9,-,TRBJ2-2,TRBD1,TGTGCCAGCAGCTACCCACCGACAGGGAGAGGCGGGGAGCTGTTTTTT,CASSYPPTGRGGELFF
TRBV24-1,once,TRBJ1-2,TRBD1,TGTGCCACCAGTGATCCGGGACAGGGATACTATGGCTACACCTTC,CATSDPGQGYYGYTF
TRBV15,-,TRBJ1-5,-,TGTGCCACCAGCAGAGATAAGACCCTCAATCAGCCCCAGCATTTT,CATSRDKTLNQPQHF
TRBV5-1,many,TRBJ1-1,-,TGCGCCAGCAGCTTGGGATTCAGGGCGGCGGGTCGGGCTGAAGCTTTCTTT,CASSLGFRAAGRAEAFF
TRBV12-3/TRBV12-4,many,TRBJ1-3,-,TGTGCCAGCAGTTTAGTAGGGTCTGGAAACACCATATATTTT,CASSLVGSGNTIYF
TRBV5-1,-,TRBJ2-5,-,TGCGCCAGCAGCTTGGCCGGGCGGCGACAAGAGACCCAGTACTTC,CASSLAGRRQETQYF
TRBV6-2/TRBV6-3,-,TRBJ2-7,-,TGTGCCAGCAGTTACTCGGGGGAATTCTACGAGCAGTACTTC,CASSYSGEFYEQYF
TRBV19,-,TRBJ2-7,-,TGTGCCAGTAGTCCCTCAGGAGGGGGCGCCTACGAGCAGTACTTC,CASSPSGGGAYEQYF
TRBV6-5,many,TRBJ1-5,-,TGTGCCAGCAGTCAACAGGGTTCGGGTCAGCCCCAGCATTTT,CASSQQGSGQPQHF
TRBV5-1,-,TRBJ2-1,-,TGCGCCAGCAGCGGGCGAGCGACAGGCCACACGGCGACCTACAATGAGCAGTTCTTC,CASSGRATGHTATYNEQFF
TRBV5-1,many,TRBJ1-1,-,TGCGCCAGCAGCTTCGACATGGACACTGAAGCTTTCTTT,CASSFDMDTEAFF
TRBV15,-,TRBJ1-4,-,TGTGCCACCAGCAGAGGGGGGGTGGAAAAACTGTTTTTT,CATSRGGVEKLFF
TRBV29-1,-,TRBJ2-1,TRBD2,TGCAGCGTTTCCCATCCTAGCGGGGTTTACAACGAGCAGTTCTTC,CSVSHPSGVYNEQFF
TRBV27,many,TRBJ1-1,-,TGTGCCAGCACCCCTCTGACAGGCGGCACTGAAGCTTTCTTT,CASTPLTGGTEAFF